Listed below are T cell receptor beta chains from one sample, sequenced in a study of blood T cells in healthy people across ages. TCRdb reanalysed the 5' RACE reads using MiXCR and keeps one entry per CDR3 protein. The table has about 1,500,000 distinct CDR3 sequences, 28% seen once; the top ten hold approximately 7.7%. The sequenced sample was blood. The receptors here all came from a woman in her 30s in good health. The CDR3 runs from the conserved cysteine through the conserved F or W. A D gene is named only where the DNA matches it firmly. Rows may omit the clone size; those that give it use once, few, many or a size class.

D: -
size: -
V: TRBV20-1
J: TRBJ2-5
CDR3: CSSPMGAVETQYF
DNA: TGCAGTTCTCCCATGGGGGCTGTGGAGACCCAGTACTTC

D: TRBD2
size: many
V: TRBV29-1
J: TRBJ2-7
CDR3: CSVRRSGSSYEQYF
DNA: TGCAGCGTCCGAAGGAGCGGGAGTTCCTACGAGCAGTACTTC

D: TRBD1
size: -
V: TRBV6-5
J: TRBJ2-5
CDR3: CACSHDGTGHQETQYF
DNA: TGTGCCTGCAGTCACGATGGGACAGGACATCAAGAGACCCAGTACTTC

D: TRBD2
size: few
V: TRBV6-2/TRBV6-3
J: TRBJ2-7
CDR3: CASGVAGEVSYEQYF
DNA: TGTGCCAGCGGAGTAGCGGGAGAGGTCTCCTACGAGCAGTACTTC

D: -
size: -
V: TRBV27
J: TRBJ2-7
CDR3: CASSLSGTGPNEQYF
DNA: TGTGCCAGCAGTTTATCTGGTACAGGGCCCAATGAGCAGTACTTC

D: -
size: -
V: TRBV20-1
J: TRBJ2-7
CDR3: CSAVHWRKYNEQYF
DNA: TGCAGTGCCGTACATTGGAGAAAATACAATGAGCAGTACTTC

D: -
size: many
V: TRBV20-1
J: TRBJ2-7
CDR3: CSARGVSTPYEQYF
DNA: TGCAGTGCTAGAGGGGTCTCCACCCCCTACGAGCAGTACTTC

D: -
size: many
V: TRBV3-1
J: TRBJ2-7
CDR3: CASSQGGFYEQYF
DNA: TGTGCCAGCAGCCAGGGGGGCTTCTACGAGCAGTACTTC

D: -
size: few
V: TRBV24-1
J: TRBJ2-1
CDR3: CATSDQTGSYNEQFF
DNA: TGTGCCACCAGTGACCAGACAGGTTCCTACAATGAGCAGTTCTTC

D: -
size: -
V: TRBV7-9
J: TRBJ1-6
CDR3: CASSSRGRANSPLHF
DNA: TGTGCCAGCAGCTCCAGAGGGAGAGCTAATTCACCCCTCCACTTT

D: TRBD1
size: -
V: TRBV20-1
J: TRBJ1-2
CDR3: CNAGQGGYGYTF
DNA: TGCAACGCCGGACAGGGCGGCTATGGCTACACCTTC

D: -
size: -
V: TRBV6-5
J: TRBJ2-3
CDR3: CASRWLSGAEDTQYF
DNA: TGTGCCAGCAGGTGGCTCTCAGGAGCGGAAGATACGCAGTATTTT

D: -
size: -
V: TRBV14
J: TRBJ2-7
CDR3: CASSQFLGKGMYEQYF
DNA: TGTGCCAGCAGCCAATTTTTAGGGAAGGGGATGTACGAGCAGTACTTC

D: -
size: -
V: TRBV10-3
J: TRBJ2-2
CDR3: CAISEWSNVDTGELFF
DNA: TGTGCCATCAGTGAATGGTCTAATGTGGACACCGGGGAGCTGTTTTTT

D: -
size: -
V: TRBV6-1
J: TRBJ1-3
CDR3: CASSDVLPGNTIYF
DNA: TGTGCCAGCAGTGACGTTTTGCCTGGAAACACCATATATTTT

D: -
size: few
V: TRBV20-1
J: TRBJ1-5
CDR3: CSASRAGTQPQHF
DNA: TGCAGTGCTAGTCGGGCAGGGACTCAGCCCCAGCATTTT

D: TRBD1
size: few
V: TRBV6-1
J: TRBJ1-2
CDR3: CASSRASVGTGHGYTF
DNA: TGTGCCAGCAGTCGGGCCTCGGTGGGGACAGGGCATGGCTACACCTTC

D: TRBD1
size: many
V: TRBV5-6
J: TRBJ2-5
CDR3: CASSLQGAKTQYF
DNA: TGTGCCAGCAGCTTACAGGGGGCGAAGACCCAGTACTTC

D: -
size: -
V: TRBV7-3
J: TRBJ2-2
CDR3: CASSFNSGTGELFF
DNA: TGTGCCAGCAGCTTTAATAGCGGCACCGGGGAGCTGTTTTTT

D: -
size: -
V: TRBV9
J: TRBJ1-2
CDR3: CASSPRGWQNGYTF
DNA: TGTGCCAGCAGCCCACGGGGTTGGCAGAATGGCTACACCTTC

D: TRBD1
size: many
V: TRBV20-1
J: TRBJ2-7
CDR3: CSASRDSSYEQYF
DNA: TGCAGTGCTAGCCGGGACAGCTCCTACGAGCAGTACTTC

D: -
size: -
V: TRBV2
J: TRBJ2-7
CDR3: CASSEAGGGVYEQYF
DNA: TGTGCCAGCAGTGAAGCGGGGGGTGGGGTGTACGAGCAGTACTTC

D: -
size: -
V: TRBV20-1
J: TRBJ1-5
CDR3: CSARGVGLNQPQHF
DNA: TGCAGTGCTAGAGGAGTGGGGCTAAATCAGCCCCAGCATTTT

D: TRBD2
size: -
V: TRBV3-1
J: TRBJ2-3
CDR3: CASSRREGRTDTQYF
DNA: TGTGCCAGCAGTAGACGGGAGGGCCGCACAGATACGCAGTATTTT

D: -
size: few
V: TRBV12-1
J: TRBJ1-5
CDR3: CASSFSPPTGTGLQPQHF
DNA: TGTGCCAGCAGCTTCTCCCCCCCCACCGGGACAGGGCTTCAGCCCCAGCATTTT

D: -
size: many
V: TRBV20-1
J: TRBJ2-1
CDR3: CSARDVSGGLLDEQFF
DNA: TGCAGTGCTAGAGATGTTTCGGGGGGCCTGTTAGATGAGCAGTTCTTC

D: TRBD1
size: -
V: TRBV5-1
J: TRBJ1-5
CDR3: CASSRGQGRNQPQHF
DNA: TGCGCCAGCAGCAGAGGACAGGGGAGGAATCAGCCCCAGCATTTT

D: TRBD2
size: -
V: TRBV12-5
J: TRBJ2-3
CDR3: CASGLELAGGLYTQYF
DNA: TGTGCTAGTGGTTTGGAACTAGCGGGGGGGCTATATACGCAGTATTTT

D: -
size: -
V: TRBV30
J: TRBJ2-4
CDR3: CAWRRTSKNIQYF
DNA: TGTGCCTGGAGAAGAACAAGTAAAAACATTCAGTACTTC

D: TRBD1
size: -
V: TRBV24-1
J: TRBJ2-3
CDR3: CATSDVQGYDTQYF
DNA: TGTGCCACCAGTGATGTACAGGGGTATGATACGCAGTATTTT

D: -
size: -
V: TRBV7-9
J: TRBJ2-5
CDR3: CASSWGHTQETQYF
DNA: TGTGCCAGCAGTTGGGGACATACCCAAGAGACCCAGTACTTC

D: TRBD2
size: few
V: TRBV5-1
J: TRBJ2-3
CDR3: CASSLLASGETDTQYF
DNA: TGCGCCAGCAGCTTGCTAGCTAGCGGGGAGACAGATACGCAGTATTTT

D: TRBD2
size: -
V: TRBV7-2
J: TRBJ2-5
CDR3: CASRGGIETQYF
DNA: TGTGCCAGCCGGGGGGGGATAGAGACCCAGTACTTC

D: -
size: -
V: TRBV3-1
J: TRBJ2-3
CDR3: CASSPSIGGLTDTQYF
DNA: TGTGCCAGCAGCCCCAGTATCGGGGGCCTCACAGATACGCAGTATTTT

D: -
size: few
V: TRBV12-3/TRBV12-4
J: TRBJ2-5
CDR3: CASSVQGTEETQYF
DNA: TGTGCCAGCAGCGTACAGGGAACTGAAGAGACCCAGTACTTC

D: TRBD1
size: many
V: TRBV28
J: TRBJ2-7
CDR3: CASSPRDRVAYF
DNA: TGTGCCAGCAGCCCAAGGGACAGGGTTGCGTACTTC